A single sample gave rise to the 18 T cell receptor beta chains below, sequenced in a study of blood T cells in healthy people across ages (dated by TCRdb to 2014 to 2015). Libraries were built with 5' RACE. Sequencing relied on an Illumina HiSeq 2500. The second PCR ran for about 7 to 11 cycles and used a J-beta primer mix along with a sample-barcoded 5' primer. The public reads were reprocessed in TCRdb via fastp at Q25 and MiXCR, keeping in-frame beta chains. For every CDR3 protein sequence, its rows merge into one entry that carries the most common genes and DNA. Recorded for this sample are about 1.8 million distinct CDR3 sequences; approximately 50% of them occurred a single time. Approximately 2% of the sample is in the top ten clones. The sequencing sample was made of blood. The source of these receptors is a woman aged 40 to 50 in good health.

The chain recombines TRBV7-9 with TRBJ2-3; 11 bases are shared with TRBD2. Germline CDR1 and CDR2: SEHNR and FQNEAQ (reference sequence). The ends lost 5 bases at V and 3 bases at J; junction bases unmatched: 7. The length of the CDR3 is 16 residues. The CDR3 DNA is TGTGCCAGCAGCGCTATAGCGGGGGGGCCGACAGATACGCAGTATTTT. Protein sequence: CASSAIAGGPTDTQYF.

V gene TRBV6-1 combines with J gene TRBJ1-6; D is ambiguous. The CDR3 contains 13 residues. Trimming left V 4 bases short and J 5 bases short, with 6 bases between. Per germline, CDR1 MNHNS and CDR2 SASEGT. DNA of the CDR3: TGTGCCAGCAGTGCCACGGATAATTCACCCCTCCACTTT. It translates to CASSATDNSPLHF.

This clonotype was seen repeatedly, ten times or more. Its ends do not fully match the called genes, so a read error is possible. The chain joins TRBV9 to TRBJ2-5; weak D call: TRBD2 (5 bases). The length of the CDR3 is 11 residues. Germline lookup yields CDR1 SGDLS and CDR2 YYNGEE. This chain's CDR3 is CASSVAETQYF. CDR3 nucleotides: TGTGCCAGCAGTGTAGCGGAGACCCAGTACTTC. Based on the CDR3 plus reference TRBV9 and TRBJ2-5, the full variable domain is DSGVTQTPKHLITATGQRVTLRCSPRSGDLSVYWYQQSLDQGLQFLIQYYNGEERAKGNILERFSAQQFPDLHSELNLSSLELGDSALYFCASSVAETQYFGPGTRLLVL.

The V and J genes are TRBV4-1 and TRBJ2-4, with 10 bases aligning to TRBD1. Judging by the DNA end, TRBJ2-7 fits better; the J call may be wrong. The CDR3 length is 16 residues. Germline V gene data show CDR1 as MGHRA and CDR2 as YSYEKL. CDR3 loop: CASSQAGDRGSYEQYF. CDR3 DNA sequence: TGCGCCAGCAGCCAAGCCGGGGACAGGGGATCCTACGAGCAGTACTTC.

For this clonotype: An end of the junction differs from the germline gene, which may be a read error. V and J are TRBV5-1 and TRBJ2-3; the D gene is possibly TRBD2 (6 bases). Germline CDR1 SGHRS, CDR2 YFSETQ. This CDR3 contains 14 residues. In nucleotides, the CDR3 is TGCGCCAGCAGCTTACTAGCAAGCACAGGTACGCAGTATTTT. Amino acids: CASSLLASTGTQYF.

The chain is built from TRBV14 and TRBJ2-5, with a weak D call TRBD1 (6 bases). Looked up from germline, CDR1 is SGHDN and CDR2 is FVKESK. CDR3 length: 15 amino acids. V shed 3 bases and J shed 3 bases, with 14 bases lying between them. CDR3 sequence (DNA): TGTGCCAGCAGCCATTATCACCAGGGGAAAGAGACCCAGTACTTC. It yields the protein CASSHYHQGKETQYF.

A word on this clonotype: One end of the junction is discordant with germline, which a read error may explain. The chain couples TRBV29-1 to TRBJ2-6; 11 positions agree with TRBD1. In germline, CDR1 is SQVTM, CDR2 ANQGSEA. This CDR3 is built from 17 residues. The CDR3 loop is CSVDVGQGVSGTNVLTF. For the CDR3, the DNA is TGCAGCGTTGATGTGGGACAGGGGGTTTCTGGGACCAACGTCCTGACTTTC. The full variable domain, its missing parts supplied by reference TRBV29-1 and TRBJ2-6, is SAVISQKPSRDICQRGTSLTIQCQVDSQVTMMFWYRQQPGQSLTLIATANQGSEATYESGFVIDKFPISRPNLTFSTLTVSNMSPEDSSIYLCSVDVGQGVSGTNVLTFGAGSRLTVL.

The chain is built from TRBV29-1 and TRBJ1-1, with 7 bases that match TRBD1. The CDR3 has 14 amino acids. V was pared by 4 bases and J by 1 base, with 6 bases of the junction left unmatched. Germline V gene lookup returns CDR1 SQVTM and CDR2 ANQGSEA. CDR3 bases: TGCAGCGTTGCCGCCGGGACAGCGAACACTGAAGCTTTCTTT. Its translation: CSVAAGTANTEAFF. The full variable domain, rest sourced from reference TRBV29-1 and TRBJ1-1, is SAVISQKPSRDICQRGTSLTIQCQVDSQVTMMFWYRQQPGQSLTLIATANQGSEATYESGFVIDKFPISRPNLTFSTLTVSNMSPEDSSIYLCSVAAGTANTEAFFGQGTRLTVV.

Only a few counts were recorded for this clonotype. The rearrangement uses TRBV7-2 and TRBJ2-3, with unresolved D. V dropped 2 bases and J dropped 0 bases, with 12 bases sitting between them. This CDR3 is 16 amino acids long. Germline values: CDR1 SGHTA, CDR2 FQGNSA. CDR3 coding DNA: TGTGCCAGCAGCTTAAGTTCCGCAACTAGCACAGATACGCAGTATTTT. Protein: CASSLSSATSTDTQYF.

The chain employs TRBV2 and TRBJ2-5; TRBD1 matches at 8 bases. The V gene end was trimmed by 5 bases and the J gene end by 5 bases; junction bases not matched to a gene: 10. Germline CDR1 reads SNHLY; CDR2 reads FYNNEI. The CDR3 contains 15 residues. CDR3 protein: CASSLDRGEGETQYF. CDR3 nucleotide sequence: TGTGCCAGCAGTCTAGACAGGGGAGAAGGGGAGACCCAGTACTTC.

The CDR3 sequence is CASSLETKQLSSYNEQFF. CDR3 sequence (DNA): TGTGCCAGCAGCTTAGAAACAAAACAGCTAAGCTCCTACAATGAGCAGTTCTTC. J is TRBJ2-1 and V is TRBV7-8, with unresolved D. There are 18 residues in the CDR3. Trimming shortened V by 1 base and J by 0 bases, and 16 bases separated the two germline ends. Germline CDR1 is SGHVS and CDR2 is FQNEAQ.

J is TRBJ2-3 and V is TRBV20-1; D unclear. V dropped 3 bases and J dropped 0 bases, with 10 bases sitting between them. This CDR3 spans 14 amino acids. Germline V lookup: CDR1 DFQATT, CDR2 SNEGSKA (reference sequence). CDR3 in DNA: TGCAGTGCTAGGAGGCTAACTAGCACAGATACGCAGTATTTT. Translating it yields CSARRLTSTDTQYF.

The chain has TRBV20-1 and TRBJ2-5; D tentatively fits TRBD1 or TRBD2 (6 bases each). Germline CDR1 and CDR2: DFQATT and SNEGSKA (reference sequence). The V end lost 7 bases, the J end lost 5 bases, and 11 bases lay between the germline ends. This CDR3 comprises 11 residues. Here the CDR3 reads CSGGAEETQYF. The CDR3 nucleotides read TGCAGTGGGGGGGCCGAGGAGACCCAGTACTTC.

This clonotype was recorded once. This chain connects TRBV6-5 to TRBJ1-1; 7 bases fit TRBD1. This CDR3 contains 12 residues. Unmatched junction bases numbered 6, after V lost 7 bases and J lost 7 bases. The germline V gene has CDR1 MNHEY and CDR2 SVGAGI. The DNA of the CDR3 is TGTGCCAGCACCAGGGGGGGACTTGAAGCTTTCTTT. This gives the protein CASTRGGLEAFF.

V usage is TRBV5-4 and J usage is TRBJ1-2; D ambiguous. Trimming pared 2 bases from V and 6 bases from J, leaving 5 bases between. Germline V gene lookup returns CDR1 SGHNT and CDR2 YYREEE (reference sequence). The CDR3 has 11 residues. This chain's CDR3 is CASSLYDGYTF. CDR3 nucleotides: TGTGCCAGCAGCTTATACGATGGCTACACCTTC.

The rearrangement joins TRBV7-2 to TRBJ2-5, with a weak D call TRBD2 (6 bases). V lost 5 bases and J 11 bases, leaving 21 bases between the germline ends. Per the germline V gene, CDR1 is SGHTA and CDR2 is FQGNSA. The CDR3 is 14 amino acids. The CDR3 DNA is TGTGCCAGCAGCCCCGCCTTGCGGGGCAATGAGCAGTACTTC. Translation gives CASSPALRGNEQYF. The full variable domain, completed using reference TRBV7-2 and TRBJ2-5, is GAGVSQSPSNKVTEKGKDVELRCDPISGHTALYWYRQSLGQGLEFLIYFQGNSAPDKSGLPSDRFSAERTGGSVSTLTIQRTQQEDSAVYLCASSPALRGNEQYFGPGTRLLVL.

V gene TRBV5-1 combines with J gene TRBJ1-4; 7 bases are shared with TRBD1. CDR1 and CDR2 from the germline V gene are SGHRS and YFSETQ. V lost 1 base, J lost 6 bases, and 6 bases stayed unmatched. The CDR3 is 15 residues long. CDR3 amino acids: CASSLMTGPDEKLFF. DNA of the CDR3: TGCGCCAGCAGCTTGATGACAGGGCCAGATGAAAAACTGTTTTTT.

The chain combines TRBV20-1 with TRBJ2-1; 8 positions agree with TRBD1. The CDR3 consists of 16 residues. CDR1 is DFQATT and CDR2 is SNEGSKA in the germline V gene (reference sequence). Losses at the gene ends were 5 bases for V and 8 bases for J; bases not matched to a gene: 17. CDR3 in amino acids: CSAAHPGQGAMDEQFF. The CDR3 DNA reads as TGCAGTGCTGCCCACCCAGGGCAGGGGGCTATGGATGAGCAGTTCTTC.